Sequencing of this T cell receptor beta chain was carried out in a study of blood T cell repertoires in COVID-19. Study-wide context: Samples of COVID-19 (acute and convalescent) were obtained from the United States, Italy and Spain.

This clone was observed once. Under the authors' procedure: Cell counts per sample came from amplifying reference gene primers. TCRdb's copy holds only in-frame clones and misses some; the assay was immunoSEQ multiplex PCR. The V and J calls and the clone size are those of that table, but D and trimming were determined from the DNA. The profile covers fewer than 300,000 clones, with roughly 91% appearing a single time and 2.3% taken by the ten largest. Germline assignment: CDR1 LNHDA and CDR2 SQIVND (reference sequence). The CDR3 totals 16 residues. V lost 4 bases and J 0 bases, leaving 14 bases between the germline ends. Ages ranged from about 18 to 89 years, with residence in 24 US areas. Clinical history reported by participants formed the basis on which cohorts were assigned.

Sequencing input: PBMCs or T cells enriched from blood (not recorded which). The TCR comes from a middle-aged woman with acute COVID-19. V and J are TRBV19 and TRBJ2-3; maybe TRBD1 (6 bases). The CDR3 is CASSNPGTPSTDTQYF. CDR3 nucleotide sequence: TGTGCCAGTAGTAACCCCGGGACACCCAGCACAGATACGCAGTATTTT.